This T cell receptor beta chain appears in the sequencing data of a study of T cells in Graves' hyperthyroidism and ophthalmopathy (dated by TCRdb to between 2019 and 2020). Background for the entire study: Peripheral blood samples were taken at initial diagnosis, before any treatment was given. TCR V-J signatures able to tell the groups apart were searched for in a discovery cohort of 95 or so patients, of whom 43 had Graves' ophthalmopathy and 57 had stable Graves' hyperthyroidism. Prospective prediction of ophthalmopathy was tested in an independent validation cohort of fewer than 20 hyperthyroidism patients and 15 to 17 patients who later progressed to ophthalmopathy. The 75 to 100 discovery patients were randomly split 7:3 into training and test sets. Thyroid tissue and blood T-cell repertoires from six Graves' hyperthyroidism patients were also compared in the study. After blood sampling, hyperthyroidism patients were treated with methimazole at a starting dose of 30 mg daily, and ophthalmopathy patients were treated with high-dose intravenous methylprednisolone. The paper describes TCR Vbeta CDR3 sequencing of 120 to 150 peripheral blood samples, made up of 40 to 45 ophthalmopathy patients, more than 70 hyperthyroidism patients and 17 progressor patients.

Concerning this clonotype itself: Its antigen is not yet known. No base-level quality is on record; no much larger clone is a single base apart.

Stable Graves' hyperthyroidism was defined as the absence of progression to ophthalmopathy over 18 months of follow-up. Hyperthyroidism patients were newly diagnosed, with disease duration under 2 months, and aged 18 to 65 years. Any patient with an uncontrolled infection, another autoimmune disease, pregnancy or lactation was excluded. Diagnoses relied on clinical symptoms, serum thyroxine and TRAb, thyroid ultrasound and orbital computed tomography. Ficoll-Paque density gradient centrifugation was used to isolate PBMCs from about 10 ml of fresh peripheral blood. Total RNA was extracted with Trizol reagent, and quality was checked on an Agilent 2100 Bioanalyzer. Amplification of TCR beta CDR3 regions was carried out from RNA transcripts. A first-round RT-PCR of the TCR CDR3 used the HTBI primer set with the Qiagen OneStep RT-PCR kit. A second multiplex PCR round built the libraries, followed by size selection and purification. Paired-end sequencing of the libraries was performed with 100 bp reads on an Illumina HiSeq2000. The authors' analysis ran thus. Raw data were processed with SOAPnuke, discarding reads with adapters, uncalled bases, mean Phred below 15, or no exact constant-primer or identifier match. COPE v1.2.5 was used to merge high-quality paired reads, and clonotypes were defined as unique nucleotide sequences. MiTCR v1.1 was used to align the clonotypes against IMGT TRBV, TRBD and TRBJ reference segments. Only V-J combinations with frequency above 0.0001, covering 99% to 99.2% of repertoires, were analysed. The TCS score was defined as F50 (clonal expansion) divided by E x V (chaos), with BLOSUM62-based TCRdist calculated between CDR3 peptides within each V-J. Welch's t-statistics and random forest reduced roughly 500 V-J features to 10 to 15, which were used in a naive Bayes classifier (R e1071). In-frame beta chains were kept once TCRdb had trimmed the public reads at Q25 with fastp and called clones with MiXCR. Entries that share a CDR3 protein sequence are merged under the most common genes and DNA. What appears here as the V and J calls and clone size reflects TCRdb's work, not the paper's. The sample includes 460,000 or so distinct CDR3 sequences, with approximately 15% observed a single time. About 17% of the sample rests with the top ten.

From cysteine to phenylalanine, the CDR3 is 16 amino acids long. The kept DNA is CDR3 alone, 48 bases in frame from the first base. V gives up 9 bases and J gives up 0 bases, and the segment between their germline ends measures 20 bases. The CDR1 and CDR2 encoded by the germline V gene (reference sequence) are LNHDA and SQIVND. General findings and caveats noted by the study authors: In validation, the model predicted progression to ophthalmopathy a median of around six months before onset, with over 60% sensitivity and almost 75% specificity. Blood samples also contained most of the expanded thyroid clonotypes (frequency above 0.001), which suggests that blood repertoires may reflect thyroid immune responses. In cross-validation, a model built on a 13 V-J signature told ophthalmopathy apart from stable hyperthyroidism with 87.88% sensitivity and approximately 84% specificity, and in testing the same model reached 80%/75%. No statistical method was used to set the sample size in advance, and investigators knew the group allocation.

The sequence was collected from a woman aged 18 to 35 with Graves' hyperthyroidism. Recombination joined TRBV19 with TRBJ1-1; a confident D gene designation cannot be given. Sequenced material: blood. The base sequence is TGTGCCAGCTTAAACGATTGGAGAAATTTGAACACTGAAGCTTTCTTT. It specifies CASLNDWRNLNTEAFF.